The entry that follows covers one T cell receptor beta chain sequence. Its specificity is not known. This record belongs to a study of cytomegalovirus exposure and HLA in healthy donors. Study outcomes and limitations: There were a few CMV-associated chains whose specificity for CMV antigens was confirmed in vitro. In a later analysis, compared with equally common non-associated chains, HLA-associated beta chains were more expanded.

60 Vbeta and 13 Jbeta primers were used in PCR. Data came from immunoSEQ multiplex PCR; TCRdb stores just in-frame clones and leaves some out. The data show under 100,000 clones, over 60% seen once. Germline loops: CDR1 SEHNR, CDR2 FQNEAQ (reference sequence). The CDR3 runs to 13 residues. V lost 5 bases and J lost 6, with 13 bases in between. Material: PBMCs. The rearrangement uses TRBV7-9 and TRBJ1-2; tentatively, D is TRBD1 (6 bases). The sequence derives from a human donor in good health. CDR3 in DNA: TGTGCCAGCAGCCCAACAGGGATAAATGGCTACACCTTC. Translating it yields CASSPTGINGYTF.